This record covers a single T cell receptor beta chain. The source of the sample is a study of PD-L1 blockade in urothelial cancer. Study in general: Patients began atezolizumab, 1,200 mg intravenously every 3 weeks, in the mid-2010s. Each participant's history included 0 to 3 prior chemotherapy regimens.

TCRdb's copy holds only in-frame clones and misses some; the assay was immunoSEQ multiplex PCR. The table includes some 50,000 clones, over 75% detected once. Trimming took 0 bases from V and 1 from J, leaving 6 bases between them. The V gene's germline CDR1 is SEHNR and CDR2 FQNEAQ (reference sequence). The CDR3 is made up of 14 amino acids. Time point specified: peripheral blood 6 weeks after treatment start. Sample numbers ranged from 1 to 8 per patient, encompassing pretreatment and on-treatment collections. The V gene is TRBV7-9, the J gene TRBJ1-1; TRBD1 is a possible D gene (5 bases). This sample comprised PBMCs, obtained around atezolizumab (anti-PD-L1) treatment. The sequence was obtained from a man over 45 with urothelial cancer. The CDR3 loop reads CASSLAQGNTEAFF. CDR3 in DNA: TGTGCCAGCAGCTTAGCTCAGGGGAACACTGAAGCTTTCTTT.